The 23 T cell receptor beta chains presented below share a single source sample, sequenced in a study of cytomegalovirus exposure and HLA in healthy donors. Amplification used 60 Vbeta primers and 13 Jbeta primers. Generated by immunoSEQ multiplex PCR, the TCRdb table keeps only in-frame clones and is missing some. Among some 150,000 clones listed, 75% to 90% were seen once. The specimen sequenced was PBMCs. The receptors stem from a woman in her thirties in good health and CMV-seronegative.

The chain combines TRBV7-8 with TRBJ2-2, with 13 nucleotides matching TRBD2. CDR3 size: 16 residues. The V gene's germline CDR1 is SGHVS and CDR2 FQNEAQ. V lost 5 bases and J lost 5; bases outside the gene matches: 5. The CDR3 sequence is CASSPLGLAGTGELFF. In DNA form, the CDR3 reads TGTGCCAGCAGCCCCTTGGGACTAGCGGGGACCGGGGAGCTGTTTTTT.

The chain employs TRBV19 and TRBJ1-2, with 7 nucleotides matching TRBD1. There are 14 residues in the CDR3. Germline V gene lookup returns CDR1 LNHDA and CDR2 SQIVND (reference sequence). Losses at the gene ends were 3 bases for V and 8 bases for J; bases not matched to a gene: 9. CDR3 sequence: CASSIPSTGAGYTF. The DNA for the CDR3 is TGTGCCAGTAGTATCCCATCTACAGGGGCCGGCTACACCTTC.

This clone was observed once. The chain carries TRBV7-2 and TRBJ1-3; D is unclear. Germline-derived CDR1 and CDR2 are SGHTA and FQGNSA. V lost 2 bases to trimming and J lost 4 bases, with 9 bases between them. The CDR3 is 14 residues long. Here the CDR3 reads CASSLSVYGNTIYF. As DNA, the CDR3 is TGTGCCAGCAGCTTAAGCGTTTACGGAAACACCATATATTTT.

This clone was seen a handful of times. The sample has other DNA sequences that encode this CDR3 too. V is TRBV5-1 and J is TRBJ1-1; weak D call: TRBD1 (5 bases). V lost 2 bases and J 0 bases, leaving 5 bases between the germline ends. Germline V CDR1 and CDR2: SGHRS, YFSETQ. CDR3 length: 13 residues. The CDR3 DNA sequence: TGCGCCAGCAGCTTAGGGGTGAACACTGAAGCTTTCTTT. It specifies CASSLGVNTEAFF.

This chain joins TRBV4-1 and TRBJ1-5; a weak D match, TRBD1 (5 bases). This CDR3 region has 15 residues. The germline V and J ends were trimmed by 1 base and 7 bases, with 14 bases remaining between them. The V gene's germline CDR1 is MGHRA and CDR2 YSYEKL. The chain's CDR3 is CASSQVGGAGQPQHF. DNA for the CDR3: TGCGCCAGCAGCCAAGTCGGAGGGGCTGGGCAGCCCCAGCATTTT.

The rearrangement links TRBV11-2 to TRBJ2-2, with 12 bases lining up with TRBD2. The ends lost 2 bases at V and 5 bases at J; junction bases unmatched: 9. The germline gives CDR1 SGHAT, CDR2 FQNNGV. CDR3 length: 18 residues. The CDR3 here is CASSLFPSGGAWTGELFF. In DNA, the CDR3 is TGTGCCAGCAGCTTATTTCCTAGCGGGGGGGCCTGGACCGGGGAGCTGTTTTTT.

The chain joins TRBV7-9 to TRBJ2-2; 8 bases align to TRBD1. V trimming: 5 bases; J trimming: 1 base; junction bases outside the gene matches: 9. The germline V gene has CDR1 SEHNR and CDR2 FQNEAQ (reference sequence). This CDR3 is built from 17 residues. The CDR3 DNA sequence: TGTGCCAGCAGCGCACGAGACACAGGGGGGAACACCGGGGAGCTGTTTTTT. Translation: CASSARDTGGNTGELFF.

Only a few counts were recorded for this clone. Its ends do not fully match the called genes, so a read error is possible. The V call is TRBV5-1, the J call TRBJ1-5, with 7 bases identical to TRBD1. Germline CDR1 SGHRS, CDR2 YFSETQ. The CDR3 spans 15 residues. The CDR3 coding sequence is TGTGCCAGCAGCTACCGGGACAGAAGTAATCAGCCCCAGCATTTT. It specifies CASSYRDRSNQPQHF.

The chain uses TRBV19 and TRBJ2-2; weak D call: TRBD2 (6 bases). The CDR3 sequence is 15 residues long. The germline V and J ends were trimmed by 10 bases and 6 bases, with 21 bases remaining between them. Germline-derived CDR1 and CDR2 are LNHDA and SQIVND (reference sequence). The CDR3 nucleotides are TGTGCCACCTCCCCGCTAGCGCCACGGGCCGGGGAGCTGTTTTTT. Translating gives CATSPLAPRAGELFF.

CDR3 in DNA: TGTGCCAGCAGCTTCCACGTGACTAGCGGTTCCTACGAGCAGTACTTC. Translated: CASSFHVTSGSYEQYF. The chain employs TRBV5-8 and TRBJ2-7, with 9 bases fitting TRBD2. CDR3 length: 16 amino acids. The V gene's germline CDR1 is SGHTS and CDR2 YDEGEE. Trimming took 2 bases from V and 1 from J; bases not matched to a gene: 7.

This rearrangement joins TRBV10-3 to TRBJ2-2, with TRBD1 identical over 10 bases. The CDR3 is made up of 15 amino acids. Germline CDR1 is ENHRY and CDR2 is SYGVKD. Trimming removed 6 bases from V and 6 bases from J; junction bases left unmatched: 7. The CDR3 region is CAIREGQGGSGELFF. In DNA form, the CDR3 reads TGTGCCATCAGGGAAGGACAGGGGGGATCCGGGGAGCTGTTTTTT.

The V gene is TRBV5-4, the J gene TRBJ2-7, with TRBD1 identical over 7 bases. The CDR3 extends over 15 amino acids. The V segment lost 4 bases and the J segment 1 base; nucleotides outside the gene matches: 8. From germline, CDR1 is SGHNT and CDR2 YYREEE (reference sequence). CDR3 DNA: TGTGCCAGCAGCCGGTCGGACAGGTTATCCTACGAGCAGTACTTC. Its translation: CASSRSDRLSYEQYF.

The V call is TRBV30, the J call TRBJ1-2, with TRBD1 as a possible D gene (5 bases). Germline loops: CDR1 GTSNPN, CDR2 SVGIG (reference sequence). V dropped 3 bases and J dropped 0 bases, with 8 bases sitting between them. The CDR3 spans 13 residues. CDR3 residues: CAWRDSPNYGYTF. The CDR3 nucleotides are TGTGCCTGGAGAGACAGCCCTAACTATGGCTACACCTTC. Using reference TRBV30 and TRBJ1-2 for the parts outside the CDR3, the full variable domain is SQTIHQWPATLVQPVGSPLSLECTVEGTSNPNLYWYRQAAGRGLQLLFYSVGIGQISSEVPQNLSASRPQDRQFILSSKKLLLSDSGFYLCAWRDSPNYGYTFGSGTRLTVV.

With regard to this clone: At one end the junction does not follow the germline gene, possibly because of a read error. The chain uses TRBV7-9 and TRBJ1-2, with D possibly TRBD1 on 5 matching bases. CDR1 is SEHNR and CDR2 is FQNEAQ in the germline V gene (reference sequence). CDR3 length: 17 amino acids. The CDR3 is CSSSLMLGAGNNYGYTF. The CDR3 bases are TGTTCCAGCAGCTTAATGCTAGGGGCAGGGAACAACTATGGCTACACCTTC.

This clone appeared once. The CDR3 region has the DNA TGTGCCAGCAGCCTTTCCGGGACATCCCATAATGAGCAGTTCTTC. Its protein product is CASSLSGTSHNEQFF. The rearrangement joins TRBV9 to TRBJ2-1; tentatively, D is TRBD1 (6 bases). Trimming removed 4 bases from V and 7 bases from J, with 18 bases in between. CDR3 size: 15 residues. Germline V gives CDR1 SGDLS, CDR2 YYNGEE.

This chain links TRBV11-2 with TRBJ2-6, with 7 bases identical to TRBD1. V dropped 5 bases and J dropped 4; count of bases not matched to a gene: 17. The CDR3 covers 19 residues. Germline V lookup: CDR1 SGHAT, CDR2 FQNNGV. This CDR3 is CASSKPTGTVIKGANVLTF. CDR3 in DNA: TGTGCCAGCAGCAAACCTACCGGGACAGTCATCAAAGGGGCCAACGTCCTGACTTTC.

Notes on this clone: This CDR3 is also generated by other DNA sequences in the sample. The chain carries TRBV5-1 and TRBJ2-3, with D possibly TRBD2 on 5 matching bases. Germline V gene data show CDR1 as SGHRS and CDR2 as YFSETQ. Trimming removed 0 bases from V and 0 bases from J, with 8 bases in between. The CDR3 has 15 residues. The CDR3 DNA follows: TGCGCCAGCAGCTTGGGAGGGTCCAGCACAGATACGCAGTATTTT. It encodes CASSLGGSSTDTQYF. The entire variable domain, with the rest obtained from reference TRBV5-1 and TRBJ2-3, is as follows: KAGVTQTPRYLIKTRGQQVTLSCSPISGHRSVSWYQQTPGQGLQFLFEYFSETQRNKGNFPGRFSGRQFSNSRSEMNVSTLELGDSALYLCASSLGGSSTDTQYFGPGTRLTVL.

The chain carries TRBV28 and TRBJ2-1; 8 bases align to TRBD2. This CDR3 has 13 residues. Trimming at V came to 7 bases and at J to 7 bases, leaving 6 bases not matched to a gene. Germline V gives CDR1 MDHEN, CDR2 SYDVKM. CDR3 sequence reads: CASKKRERNEQFF. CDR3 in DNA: TGTGCCAGCAAGAAGCGGGAGAGGAATGAGCAGTTCTTC.

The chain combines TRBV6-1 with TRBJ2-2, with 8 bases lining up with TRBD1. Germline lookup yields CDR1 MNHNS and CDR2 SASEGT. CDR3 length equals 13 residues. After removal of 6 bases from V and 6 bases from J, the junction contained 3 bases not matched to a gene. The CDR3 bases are TGTGCCAGCAGGACAGGGGACGCCGGGGAGCTGTTTTTT. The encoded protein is CASRTGDAGELFF.

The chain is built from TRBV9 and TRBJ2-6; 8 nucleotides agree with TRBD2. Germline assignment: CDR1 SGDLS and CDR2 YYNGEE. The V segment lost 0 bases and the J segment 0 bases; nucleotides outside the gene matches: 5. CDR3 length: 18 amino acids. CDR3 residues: CASSVGPAGVSGANVLTF. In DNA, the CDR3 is TGTGCCAGCAGCGTAGGTCCAGCGGGGGTCTCTGGGGCCAACGTCCTGACTTTC. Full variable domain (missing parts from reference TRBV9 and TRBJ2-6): DSGVTQTPKHLITATGQRVTLRCSPRSGDLSVYWYQQSLDQGLQFLIQYYNGEERAKGNILERFSAQQFPDLHSELNLSSLELGDSALYFCASSVGPAGVSGANVLTFGAGSRLTVL.

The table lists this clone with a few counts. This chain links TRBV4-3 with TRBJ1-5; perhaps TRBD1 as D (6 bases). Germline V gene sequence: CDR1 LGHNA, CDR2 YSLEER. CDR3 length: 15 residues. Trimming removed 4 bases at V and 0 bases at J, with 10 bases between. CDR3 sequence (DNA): TGCGCCAGCAGCCGAGACAGGTATAGCAATCAGCCCCAGCATTTT. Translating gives CASSRDRYSNQPQHF.

CDR3 nucleotide sequence: TGTGCCAGCAGTGAAGAGGGAGTGGGCTATGGCTACACCTTC. Encoded protein: CASSEEGVGYGYTF. The chain joins TRBV2 to TRBJ1-2; D remains ambiguous. The ends were cut back, 1 base at V and 4 bases at J, with 10 bases in the middle. Per germline, CDR1 SNHLY and CDR2 FYNNEI. The CDR3 runs to 14 residues. The variable domain in full, completed from reference TRBV2 and TRBJ1-2, reads EPEVTQTPSHQVTQMGQEVILRCVPISNHLYFYWYRQILGQKVEFLVSFYNNEISEKSEIFDDQFSVERPDGSNFTLKIRSTKLEDSAMYFCASSEEGVGYGYTFGSGTRLTVV.

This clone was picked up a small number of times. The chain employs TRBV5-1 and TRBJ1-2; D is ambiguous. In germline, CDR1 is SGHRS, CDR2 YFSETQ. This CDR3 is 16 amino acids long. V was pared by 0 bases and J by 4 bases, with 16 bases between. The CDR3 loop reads CASSLVAVPVGYGYTF. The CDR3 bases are TGCGCCAGCAGCTTGGTCGCGGTCCCCGTCGGCTATGGCTACACCTTC.